What follows is one T cell receptor beta chain and its context. Its antigen is not yet known. Reading the germline V gene gives CDR1 SGHRS and CDR2 YFSETQ. Reading from cysteine to phenylalanine, the CDR3 counts 14 amino acids. The record lacks a DNA sequence. This entry is derived from a study of T cells expressing NK-cell markers (dated by TCRdb to about 2020). Some background on the complete study: In sorted CD3+CD56+NKG2C+, CD3+CD56+NKG2C- and CD3+CD56-NKG2C+ T-cell subsets from several donors, TCR beta-chain repertoires were profiled. Among the eight sequenced donors, seven were HCMV-seropositive and one was HCMV-seronegative. The eight sequenced donors were randomly selected healthy volunteers, three men and five women. Sequencing of the libraries produced 2 x 150 bp reads on Illumina HiSeq 2000/2500, MiSeq or NextSeq.

A commercial ELISA kit detecting HCMV-specific IgG in serum was used to determine HCMV serostatus. Ficoll density gradient centrifugation was used to isolate peripheral blood mononuclear cells from blood. Sequencing relied on an Illumina HiSeq 2000. The TCR beta cDNA libraries were made using 5'RACE template switching, a step that added both a universal primer site and unique molecular identifiers. cDNA synthesis was primed from the TCR beta constant segment and was followed by two successive PCR amplification steps. In the paper's pipeline: MIGEC was used to demultiplex reads and group reads by UMI, and MiTCR was used to assemble and quantify clonotypes. To exclude erroneous sequences, any TCR cDNA sequence not supported by at least two reads was discarded. The tcR package was used for downstream repertoire analysis, and clonotypes were matched between fractions using CDR3 nucleotide sequence together with V segment. VDJmatch was used to annotate antigen specificity against VDJdb, with one amino acid substitution in CDR3 permitted. Based on TCRdb reprocessing of the reads, there is one entry per CDR3 protein sequence, and DNA is missing. Here the V and J calls rest on TCRdb's processing, not on the authors' analysis. The table of this sample itemizes under 200,000 distinct CDR3 sequences. In total, the top ten clones hold roughly 20% of the sample.

The research as a whole found: Those dominant clonotypes were again the most abundant among CD3+CD56-NKG2C+ cells in several donors, at roughly 25-60.1%. It remained unclear whether the expanded NKG2C-expressing T cell clones were specific for HCMV antigens. For over five donors, the dominant CD3+CD56+NKG2C+ clonotypes were among the top 10 CD8+ clonotypes and accounted for about 1.0-7.5% of CD8+ T cells.

Recombination linked TRBV5-1 to TRBJ2-7; TCRdb reports TRBD1, a call that lacks DNA to check it against. This clonotype was obtained from a woman aged 18 to 75 in good health. The sequencing sample was made of blood T cells: a sorted CD56 or NKG2C T cell subset, CD4+ or CD8+ T cells, or bulk PBMC T cells (not recorded which). The CDR3 reads as follows: CASSREGGRYEQYF.